The sequence of this T cell receptor beta chain was determined in a study of cytomegalovirus exposure and HLA in healthy donors. Study summary: When over 300 donors were genotyped, approximately 81% of them were found to fall in the Caucasian-associated ancestry cluster. General study findings and limits: The authors confirmed in vitro that three CMV-associated chains were specific for CMV antigens. There was a cluster of highly shared sequence variants that was likely a sequencing artifact.

The PCR ran on 60 Vbeta and 13 Jbeta primers. Using immunoSEQ multiplex PCR, the repertoire was profiled, and TCRdb retains in-frame clones only, with some absent. The sample yields around 29,000 clones, less than 70% seen once. This clone was found a few times. Its target is unknown. Germline CDR1 and CDR2: SGHDT and YYEEEE. The CDR3 is 15 amino acids. V was trimmed by 3 bases and J by 0 bases, leaving 7 bases between them. The material sequenced was PBMCs. This TCR was recovered from a male donor in good health and CMV-seropositive. The J gene is TRBJ2-6, the V gene TRBV5-6; D might be TRBD1 (6 bases). In DNA form, the CDR3 reads TGTGCCAGCAGCTACAGGGTCTCTGGGGCCAACGTCCTGACTTTC. It yields the protein CASSYRVSGANVLTF.